Below, 13 T cell receptor beta chains from the same sample are listed, as sequenced in a study of response to subunit inactivated influenza vaccine (dated by TCRdb to the late 2010s). Library creation used RT-PCR. The instrument was an Illumina HiSeq 2500. The public reads were run again by TCRdb, first through fastp at Q25 and then through MiXCR, and only productive beta chains were kept. Each entry is one CDR3 protein sequence, shown with its most common DNA and genes. The table for this sample lists hundreds of thousands of distinct CDR3 sequences; 25% of them were counted only once. Clones ranked in the top ten supply 1.9% of the sample. This specimen consisted of CD4+ T cells sorted from PBMCs, obtained about 5 days after vaccination. These TCRs come from a man between 45 and 60 years old who received an inactivated influenza vaccine. Donor details come from another sample of the same person, matched by shared clones.

V gene TRBV11-1 combines with J gene TRBJ2-3; D is unresolved. This CDR3 comprises 14 residues. Germline CDR1 reads SGHAT; CDR2 reads FQDESV (reference sequence). V was clipped by 6 bases and J by 1 base, with 11 bases between them. The CDR3 DNA is TGTGCCAGCAGTTCATACGGGCGCACAGATACGCAGTATTTT. This sequence encodes CASSSYGRTDTQYF.

The chain uses TRBV12-3 or TRBV12-4 and TRBJ2-1; the D gene is possibly TRBD2 (6 bases). The CDR3 has 15 residues. The germline V and J ends were trimmed by 3 bases and 2 bases, with 11 bases remaining between them. The CDR3: CASSFVGGAYNEQFF. The CDR3 DNA reads TGTGCCAGCAGTTTCGTAGGCGGGGCCTACAATGAGCAGTTCTTC.

The chain links TRBV20-1 to TRBJ2-3; tentative D call: TRBD2 (6 bases). This CDR3 is 13 amino acids long. Trimming left V 3 bases short and J 3 bases short, with 10 bases between. Germline V CDR1 and CDR2: DFQATT, SNEGSKA (reference sequence). The CDR3 coding sequence is TGCAGTGCTAGCAGGGCGGGAACAGATACGCAGTATTTT. This translates into CSASRAGTDTQYF.

This chain links TRBV7-2 with TRBJ2-5, with TRBD1 as a possible D gene (6 bases). Germline CDR1 is SGHTA and CDR2 is FQGNSA. V was pared by 5 bases and J by 5 bases, with 12 bases between. The CDR3 covers 13 residues. In DNA form, the CDR3 reads TGTGCCAGCAGCCCTACAGGGTATGAGACCCAGTACTTC. Protein sequence: CASSPTGYETQYF.

There are many counts of this clonotype. The gene calls are TRBV5-1 and TRBJ2-1, with D possibly TRBD2 on 6 matching bases. The CDR3 runs to 17 residues. The germline gives CDR1 SGHRS, CDR2 YFSETQ. Trimming removed 3 bases from V and 0 bases from J, with 16 bases in between. The CDR3 reads CASSSRQRASSYNEQFF. In DNA, the CDR3 is TGCGCCAGCAGCTCGAGACAGCGGGCCAGCTCCTACAATGAGCAGTTCTTC.

This sequence joins TRBV25-1 and TRBJ2-5; 9 bases match TRBD2. CDR3 length: 15 amino acids. Germline trimming cut 2 bases from V and 1 base from J; bases unmatched to any gene: 2. The V gene's germline CDR1 is MGHDK and CDR2 SYGVNS. The CDR3 DNA reads TGTGCCAGCAGTGAACCTAGCGGGACCCAAGAGACCCAGTACTTC. This encodes CASSEPSGTQETQYF.

This chain joins TRBV10-3 and TRBJ2-7, with D perhaps matching TRBD2 (6 bases). The CDR3 sequence is 11 residues long. The V and J ends lost 10 bases and 4 bases respectively, with 11 bases between them. Germline-derived CDR1 and CDR2 are ENHRY and SYGVKD. CDR3 protein: CATGLAYEQYF. Here the CDR3 DNA reads TGTGCCACCGGTCTAGCGTACGAGCAGTACTTC.

This clonotype was recorded a few times. This rearrangement joins TRBV18 to TRBJ2-7; D possibly corresponds to TRBD2 (5 bases). The germline V gene encodes CDR1 KGHSH and CDR2 LQKENI. V lost 3 bases, J lost 6 bases, and 9 bases lay in between. The CDR3 is 12 amino acids. The DNA of the CDR3 is TGTGCCAGCTCACCGGACTCTGGCGAGCAGTACTTC. This gives the protein CASSPDSGEQYF. Full variable domain (remainder filled in from reference TRBV18 and TRBJ2-7): NAGVMQNPRHLVRRRGQEARLRCSPMKGHSHVYWYRQLPEEGLKFMVYLQKENIIDESGMPKERFSAEFPKEGPSILRIQQVVRGDSAAYFCASSPDSGEQYFGPGTRLTVT.

The chain carries TRBV7-2 and TRBJ1-6, with a possible D match to TRBD1 (5 bases). CDR1 is SGHTA, CDR2 FQGNSA, per germline. The CDR3 loop spans 16 amino acids. The ends were cut back, 3 bases at V and 3 bases at J, with 12 bases in the middle. The CDR3 region is CASSLGGGSYNSPLHF. The CDR3 nucleotides read TGTGCCAGCAGCTTGGGGGGAGGTAGCTATAATTCACCCCTCCACTTT.

Here the CDR3 DNA reads TGCGCCAGCAGCTTGGATGCGCACTCCTACGAGCAGTACTTC. Protein product: CASSLDAHSYEQYF. The chain carries TRBV5-1 and TRBJ2-7, with D uncertain. Germline V gene data show CDR1 as SGHRS and CDR2 as YFSETQ. The CDR3 consists of 14 residues. Trimming took 0 bases from V and 0 from J, leaving 7 bases between them.

The chain combines TRBV29-1 with TRBJ2-3; D is uncertain. Germline V gives CDR1 SQVTM, CDR2 ANQGSEA. This CDR3 has 12 amino acids. The V and J ends lost 3 bases and 2 bases respectively, with 6 bases between them. The CDR3: CSVDKDTDTQYF. Written as DNA, the CDR3 is TGCAGCGTTGACAAGGACACAGATACGCAGTATTTT.

The V gene is TRBV6-6, the J gene TRBJ2-1; D unresolved. This CDR3 contains 12 residues. V lost 2 bases and J 8 bases, leaving 7 bases between the germline ends. Germline V gene lookup returns CDR1 MNHNY and CDR2 SVGAGI (reference sequence). CDR3 DNA: TGTGCCAGCAGTTACCCCTTGGATGAGCAGTTCTTC. Its protein product is CASSYPLDEQFF.

To note about this clonotype: It may be a read error: a sequence one base away is much more abundant. This chain uses TRBV7-2 with TRBJ1-5; no clear D. The ends were cut back, 5 bases at V and 0 bases at J, with 8 bases in the middle. The CDR3 loop spans 14 amino acids. CDR1 and CDR2 from the germline V gene are SGHTA and FQGNSA. DNA of the CDR3: TGTGCCAGCAGCCCCGACACTAGCAATCAGCCCCAGCATTTT. Its protein product is CASSPDTSNQPQHF.